The 7 T cell receptor beta chains presented below share a single source sample, sequenced in a study of radiotherapy plus CTLA-4 blockade in lung cancer. TCRdb's table, derived via immunoSEQ multiplex PCR, lists solely in-frame clones and lacks some. Of roughly 62,000 clones listed, about 72% were seen once; the top ten hold under 5%. Source: peripheral blood, taken from a patient treated with radiotherapy plus ipilimumab. Receptors originate from a human donor with non-small cell lung cancer who had a complete response to radiotherapy plus ipilimumab.

V usage is TRBV19 and J usage is TRBJ1-5; 8 bases agree with TRBD1. The CDR3 runs to 15 residues. CDR1 LNHDA and CDR2 SQIVND come from the germline V gene (reference sequence). Unmatched junction bases numbered 7, after V lost 3 bases and J lost 6 bases. The CDR3 coding sequence is TGTGCCAGTAGTATTTCTGGACAGGGAGGTCAGCCCCAGCATTTT. Protein product: CASSISGQGGQPQHF.

The chain employs TRBV6-5 and TRBJ2-3; D call uncertain. The V gene's germline CDR1 is MNHEY and CDR2 SVGAGI. The CDR3 has 14 residues. V was clipped by 8 bases and J by 1 base, with 13 bases between them. CDR3 region: CASSNGGRTDTQYF. CDR3 in DNA: TGTGCCAGCTCGAACGGCGGCCGCACAGATACGCAGTATTTT.

The rearrangement links TRBV10-2 to TRBJ1-2; D possibly corresponds to TRBD1 (5 bases). V dropped 6 bases and J dropped 4 bases, with 15 bases sitting between them. The CDR3 length is 14 residues. The germline CDR1 and CDR2 sequences are WSHSY and SAAADI. The chain's CDR3 is CASSLDYQGYGYTF. DNA for the CDR3: TGCGCCAGCAGCCTCGACTATCAGGGCTATGGCTACACCTTC.

J is TRBJ1-3 and V is TRBV28, with 10 bases fitting TRBD1. Germline CDR1 MDHEN, CDR2 SYDVKM. There are 15 residues in the CDR3. J lost 4 bases, V lost 6 bases, and 6 bases had no gene match. For the CDR3, the DNA is TGTGCCAGCAGCTGGACAGGGGGTCGAGGAAACACCATATATTTT. This gives the protein CASSWTGGRGNTIYF.

The V and J genes are TRBV4-1 and TRBJ2-4; D possibly corresponds to TRBD2 (5 bases). V was shortened by 0 bases and J by 9 bases, with 15 bases between the two germline ends. Germline V gene lookup returns CDR1 MGHRA and CDR2 YSYEKL. The CDR3 is 15 amino acids. The CDR3 DNA is TGCGCCAGCAGCCAAGATAGGCAGTCTCGGGGCATTCAGTACTTC. Translated, it gives CASSQDRQSRGIQYF.

This clone occurred a few times. The chain has TRBV19 and TRBJ1-2; TRBD1 aligns across 7 bases. This CDR3 has 13 amino acids. Trimming at V came to 1 base and at J to 4 bases, leaving 0 bases not matched to a gene. In germline, CDR1 is LNHDA, CDR2 SQIVND (reference sequence). The CDR3 loop is CASSIGTGYGYTF. CDR3 in DNA: TGTGCCAGTAGTATAGGGACAGGCTATGGCTACACCTTC.

This clone has just one count. The chain joins TRBV5-1 to TRBJ1-2, with TRBD1 identical over 8 bases. V shed 4 bases and J 8 bases; nucleotides not matched to a gene: 7. The CDR3 spans 13 residues. From germline, CDR1 is SGHRS and CDR2 YFSETQ. The CDR3 region is CASSTGQGWGYTF. CDR3 sequence (DNA): TGCGCCAGCAGCACTGGACAGGGTTGGGGCTACACCTTC.